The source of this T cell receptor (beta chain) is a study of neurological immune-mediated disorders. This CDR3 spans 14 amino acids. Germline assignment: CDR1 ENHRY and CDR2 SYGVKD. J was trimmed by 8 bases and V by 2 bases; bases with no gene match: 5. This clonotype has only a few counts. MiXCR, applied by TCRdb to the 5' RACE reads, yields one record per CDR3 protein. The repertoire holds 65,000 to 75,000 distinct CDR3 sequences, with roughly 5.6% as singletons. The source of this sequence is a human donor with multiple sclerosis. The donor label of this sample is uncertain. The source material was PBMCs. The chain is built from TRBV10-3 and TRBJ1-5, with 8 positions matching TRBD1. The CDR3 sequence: CAISETDRDKPQHF. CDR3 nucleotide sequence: TGTGCCATCAGTGAGACGGACAGGGATAAGCCCCAGCATTTT.